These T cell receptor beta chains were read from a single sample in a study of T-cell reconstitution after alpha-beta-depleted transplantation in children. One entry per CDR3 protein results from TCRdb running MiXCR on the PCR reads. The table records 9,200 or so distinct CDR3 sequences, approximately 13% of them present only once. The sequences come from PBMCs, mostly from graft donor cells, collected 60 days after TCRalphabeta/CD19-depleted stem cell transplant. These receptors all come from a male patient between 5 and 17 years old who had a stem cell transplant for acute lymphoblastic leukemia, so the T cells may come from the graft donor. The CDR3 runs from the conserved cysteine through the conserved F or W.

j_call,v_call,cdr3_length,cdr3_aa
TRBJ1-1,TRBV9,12,CASSPRDGEAFF
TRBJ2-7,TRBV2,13,CASLATGEYEQYF
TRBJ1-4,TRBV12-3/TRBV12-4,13,CASSYSFGEKLFF
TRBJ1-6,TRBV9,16,CASSVGVGTYNSPLHF
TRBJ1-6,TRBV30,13,CAWSFGGWSPLHF
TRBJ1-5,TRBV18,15,CASSPVKDRNQPQHF
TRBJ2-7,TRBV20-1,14,CSARNSGGGYEQYF
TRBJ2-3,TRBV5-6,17,CASSFGTSGRGLDTQYF
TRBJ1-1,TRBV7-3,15,CASSQATGVNTEAFF
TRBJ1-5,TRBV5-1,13,CASSFGSRQPQHF
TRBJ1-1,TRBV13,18,CASSSGTGGAGMNTEAFF
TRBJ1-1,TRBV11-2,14,CASSLDSGMAEAFF
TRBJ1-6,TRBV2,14,CASRQMWRDSPLHF
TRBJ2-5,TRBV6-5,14,CASRRDSQGETQYF
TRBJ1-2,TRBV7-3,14,CASSLSRVVGGYTF
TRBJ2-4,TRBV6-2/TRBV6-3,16,CASSYLRISPPNIQYF
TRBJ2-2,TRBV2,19,CASSAAGGLVPQSTGELFF
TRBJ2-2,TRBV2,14,CASSEGRWSGELFF
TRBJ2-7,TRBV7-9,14,CASSLGGFLYEQYF
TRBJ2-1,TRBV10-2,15,CASSLAGGPGDEQFF
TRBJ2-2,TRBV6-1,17,CASRPHTGTANTGELFF
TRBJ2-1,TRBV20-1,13,CSAGAGLYNEQFF
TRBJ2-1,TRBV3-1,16,CASSQGTGEGYNEQFF
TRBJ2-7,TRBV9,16,CASSGPPLAAIYEQYF
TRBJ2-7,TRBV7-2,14,CASSPTRRNYEQYF
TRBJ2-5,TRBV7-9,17,CASSLRAKFLLGETQYF
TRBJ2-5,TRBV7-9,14,CASSLGGALETQYF
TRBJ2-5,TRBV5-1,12,CASSLAYETQYF
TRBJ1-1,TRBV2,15,CASSEEGHTNTEAFF
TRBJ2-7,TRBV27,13,CASSLREHNEQYF
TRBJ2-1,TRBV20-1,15,CSAYGLAGGNNEQFF
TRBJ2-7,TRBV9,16,CASSPDAGVASYEQYF
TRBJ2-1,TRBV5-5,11,CASSKAGEQFF
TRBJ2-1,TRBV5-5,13,CASSLADYNEQFF
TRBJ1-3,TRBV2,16,CASRGDRLRSGNTIYF
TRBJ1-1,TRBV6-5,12,CASRRRDTEAFF
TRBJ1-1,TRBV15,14,CATSRGTLYTEAFF
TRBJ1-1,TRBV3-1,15,CASSRRQGGYTEAFF
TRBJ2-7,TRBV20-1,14,CSAQSGLAGHEQYF
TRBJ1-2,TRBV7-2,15,CASSPDRKQFYGYTF
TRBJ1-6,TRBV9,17,CASARHSESSYNSPLHF
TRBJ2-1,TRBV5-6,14,CASSLFPGYNEQFF
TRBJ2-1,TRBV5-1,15,CASSFASGGAREQFF
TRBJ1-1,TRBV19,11,CATRQNTEAFF
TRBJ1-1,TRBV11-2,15,CASRPDGRQATEAFF
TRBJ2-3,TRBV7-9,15,CASIPGGGGVDTQYF
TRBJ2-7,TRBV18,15,CASSPPGPATYEQYF
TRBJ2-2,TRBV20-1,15,CSLSGALRVTGELFF